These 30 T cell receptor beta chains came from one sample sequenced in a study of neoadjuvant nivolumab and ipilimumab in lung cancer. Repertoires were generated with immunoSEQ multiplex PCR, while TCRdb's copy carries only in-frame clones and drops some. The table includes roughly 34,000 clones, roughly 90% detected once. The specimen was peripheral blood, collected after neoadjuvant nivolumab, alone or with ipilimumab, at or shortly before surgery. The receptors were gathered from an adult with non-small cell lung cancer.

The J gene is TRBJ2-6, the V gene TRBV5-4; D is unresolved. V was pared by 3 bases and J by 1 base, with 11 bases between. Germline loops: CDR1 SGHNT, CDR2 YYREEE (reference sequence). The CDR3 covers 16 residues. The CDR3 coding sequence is TGTGCCAGCAGCTCCGGGTTGCCATCTGGGGCCAACGTCCTGACTTTC. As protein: CASSSGLPSGANVLTF.

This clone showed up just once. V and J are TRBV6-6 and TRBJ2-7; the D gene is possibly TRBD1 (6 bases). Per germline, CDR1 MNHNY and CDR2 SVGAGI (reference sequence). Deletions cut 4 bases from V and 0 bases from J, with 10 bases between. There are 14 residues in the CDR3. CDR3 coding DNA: TGTGCCAGCAGTTTTCGACAGGACTCCTACGAGCAGTACTTC. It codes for CASSFRQDSYEQYF.

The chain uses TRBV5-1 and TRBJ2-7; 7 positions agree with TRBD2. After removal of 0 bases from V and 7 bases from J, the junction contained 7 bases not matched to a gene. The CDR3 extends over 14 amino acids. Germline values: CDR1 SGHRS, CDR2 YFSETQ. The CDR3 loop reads CASSLAAGDEEQYF. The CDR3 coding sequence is TGCGCCAGCAGCTTGGCGGCGGGGGATGAGGAGCAGTACTTC.

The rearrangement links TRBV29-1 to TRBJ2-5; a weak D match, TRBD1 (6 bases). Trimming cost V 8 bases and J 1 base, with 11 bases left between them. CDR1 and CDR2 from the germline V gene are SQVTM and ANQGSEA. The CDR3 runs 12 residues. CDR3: CSLRTVQETQYF. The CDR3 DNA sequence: TGCAGCCTCCGGACAGTCCAAGAGACCCAGTACTTC.

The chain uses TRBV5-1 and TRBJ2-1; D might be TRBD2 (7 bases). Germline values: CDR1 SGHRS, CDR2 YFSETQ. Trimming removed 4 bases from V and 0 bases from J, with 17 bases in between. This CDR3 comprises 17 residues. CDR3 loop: CASSGRGGSGSYNEQFF. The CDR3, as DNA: TGCGCCAGCAGCGGGAGGGGGGGGAGCGGCTCCTACAATGAGCAGTTCTTC.

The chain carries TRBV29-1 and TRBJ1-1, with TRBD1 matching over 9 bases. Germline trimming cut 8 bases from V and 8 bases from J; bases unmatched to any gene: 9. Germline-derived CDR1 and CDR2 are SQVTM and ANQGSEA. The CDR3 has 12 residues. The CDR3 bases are TGCAGCACGGGATTACAGGGGGCGGAAGCTTTCTTT. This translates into CSTGLQGAEAFF.

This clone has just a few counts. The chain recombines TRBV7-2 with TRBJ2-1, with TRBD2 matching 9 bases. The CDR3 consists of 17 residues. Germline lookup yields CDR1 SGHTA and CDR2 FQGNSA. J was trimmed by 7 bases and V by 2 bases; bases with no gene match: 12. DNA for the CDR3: TGTGCCAGCAGCTTAAGTGGGGGGACTAGCATCCGTAATGAGCAGTTCTTC. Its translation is CASSLSGGTSIRNEQFF.

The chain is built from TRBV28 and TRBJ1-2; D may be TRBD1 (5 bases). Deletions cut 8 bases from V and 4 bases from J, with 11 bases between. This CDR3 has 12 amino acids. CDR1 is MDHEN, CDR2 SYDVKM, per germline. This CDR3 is CASQGSFYGYTF. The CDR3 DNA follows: TGTGCCAGCCAGGGCTCCTTCTATGGCTACACCTTC.

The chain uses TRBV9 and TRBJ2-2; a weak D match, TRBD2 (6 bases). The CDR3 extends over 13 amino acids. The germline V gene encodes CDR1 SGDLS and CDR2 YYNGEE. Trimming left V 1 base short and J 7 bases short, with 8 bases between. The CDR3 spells CASSVRGIGELFF. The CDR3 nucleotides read TGTGCCAGCAGCGTACGCGGGATCGGGGAGCTGTTTTTT.

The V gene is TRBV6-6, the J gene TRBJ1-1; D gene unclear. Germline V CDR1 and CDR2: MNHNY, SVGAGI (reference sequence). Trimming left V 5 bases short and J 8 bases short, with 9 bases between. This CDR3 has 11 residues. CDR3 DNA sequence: TGTGCCAGCAGTCGCAATTCCGAAGCTTTCTTT. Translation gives CASSRNSEAFF.

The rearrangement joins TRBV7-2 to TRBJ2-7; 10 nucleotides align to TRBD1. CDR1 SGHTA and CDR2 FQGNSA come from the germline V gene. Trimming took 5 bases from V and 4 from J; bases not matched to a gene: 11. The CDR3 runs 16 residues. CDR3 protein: CASSPHRDRGPYEQYF. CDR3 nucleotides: TGTGCCAGCAGCCCGCACCGGGACAGGGGCCCTTACGAGCAGTACTTC.

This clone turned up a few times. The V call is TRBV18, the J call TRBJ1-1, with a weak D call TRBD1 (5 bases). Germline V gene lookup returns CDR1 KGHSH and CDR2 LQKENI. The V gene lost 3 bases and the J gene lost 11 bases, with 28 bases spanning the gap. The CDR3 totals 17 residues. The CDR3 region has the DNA TGTGCCAGCTCACCCAACGCGGGACGGCCCGGAGAACCCGGGGCTTTCTTT. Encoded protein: CASSPNAGRPGEPGAFF.

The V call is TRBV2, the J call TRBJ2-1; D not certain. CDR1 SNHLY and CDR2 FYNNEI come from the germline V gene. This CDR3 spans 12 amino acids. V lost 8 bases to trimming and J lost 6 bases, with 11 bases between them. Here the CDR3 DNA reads TGTGCCAGCCTCGGCTCCCCCAATGAGCAGTTCTTC. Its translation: CASLGSPNEQFF.

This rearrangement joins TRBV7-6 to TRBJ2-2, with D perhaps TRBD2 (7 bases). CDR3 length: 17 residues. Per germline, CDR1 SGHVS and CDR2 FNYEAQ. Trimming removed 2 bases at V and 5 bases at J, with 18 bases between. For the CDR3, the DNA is TGTGCCAGCAGCTTAAAAGAGTGGGGGGGCGGAACCGGGGAGCTGTTTTTT. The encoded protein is CASSLKEWGGGTGELFF.

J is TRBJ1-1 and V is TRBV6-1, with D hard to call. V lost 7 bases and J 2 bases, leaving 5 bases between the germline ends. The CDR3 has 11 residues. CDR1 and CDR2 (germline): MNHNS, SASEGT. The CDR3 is CASNPNTEAFF. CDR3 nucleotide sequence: TGTGCCAGCAACCCCAACACTGAAGCTTTCTTT.

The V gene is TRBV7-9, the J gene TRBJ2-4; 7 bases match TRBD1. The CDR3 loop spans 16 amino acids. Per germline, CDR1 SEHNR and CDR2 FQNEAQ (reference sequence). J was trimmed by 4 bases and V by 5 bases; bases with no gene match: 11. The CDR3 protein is CASSPLTGTTKNIQYF. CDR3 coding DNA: TGTGCCAGCAGCCCGTTGACAGGGACGACTAAAAACATTCAGTACTTC.

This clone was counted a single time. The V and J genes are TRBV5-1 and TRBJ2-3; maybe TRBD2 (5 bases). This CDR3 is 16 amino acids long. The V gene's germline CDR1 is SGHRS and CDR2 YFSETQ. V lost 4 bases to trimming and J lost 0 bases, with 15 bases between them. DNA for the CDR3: TGCGCCAGCAGCCCAGAGGGTCACGCTAGCACAGATACGCAGTATTTT. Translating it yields CASSPEGHASTDTQYF.

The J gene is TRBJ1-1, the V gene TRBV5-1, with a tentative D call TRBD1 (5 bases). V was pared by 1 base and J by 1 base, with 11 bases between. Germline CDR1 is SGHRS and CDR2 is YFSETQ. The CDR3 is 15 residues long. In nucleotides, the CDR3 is TGCGCCAGCAGCTTGCAGGGAATGGCGAACACTGAAGCTTTCTTT. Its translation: CASSLQGMANTEAFF.

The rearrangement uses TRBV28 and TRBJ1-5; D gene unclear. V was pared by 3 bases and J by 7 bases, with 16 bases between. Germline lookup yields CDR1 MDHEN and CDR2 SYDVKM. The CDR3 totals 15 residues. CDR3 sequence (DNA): TGTGCCAGCAGTTTCGGGTCCACTAGGAGACAGCCCCAGCATTTT. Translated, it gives CASSFGSTRRQPQHF. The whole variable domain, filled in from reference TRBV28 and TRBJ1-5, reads DVKVTQSSRYLVKRTGEKVFLECVQDMDHENMFWYRQDPGLGLRLIYFSYDVKMKEKGDIPEGYSVSREKKERFSLILESASTNQTSMYLCASSFGSTRRQPQHFGDGTRLSIL.

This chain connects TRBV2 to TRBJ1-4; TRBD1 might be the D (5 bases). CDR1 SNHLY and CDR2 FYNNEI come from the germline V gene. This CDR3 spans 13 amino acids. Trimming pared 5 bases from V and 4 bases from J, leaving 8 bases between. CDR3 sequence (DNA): TGTGCCAGCAGTTTCCAGGGTAATGAAAAACTGTTTTTT. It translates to CASSFQGNEKLFF.

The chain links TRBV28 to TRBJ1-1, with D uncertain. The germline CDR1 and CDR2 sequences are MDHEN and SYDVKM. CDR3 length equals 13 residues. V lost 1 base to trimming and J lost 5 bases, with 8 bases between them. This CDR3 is CASSLLIGTEAFF. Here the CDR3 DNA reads TGTGCCAGCAGTTTATTGATTGGGACTGAAGCTTTCTTT.

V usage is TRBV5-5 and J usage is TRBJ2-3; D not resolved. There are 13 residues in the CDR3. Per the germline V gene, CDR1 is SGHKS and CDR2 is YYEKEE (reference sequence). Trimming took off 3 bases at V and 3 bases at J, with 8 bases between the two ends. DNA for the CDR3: TGTGCCAGCAGCTCGCGTCGGACAGATACGCAGTATTTT. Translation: CASSSRRTDTQYF.

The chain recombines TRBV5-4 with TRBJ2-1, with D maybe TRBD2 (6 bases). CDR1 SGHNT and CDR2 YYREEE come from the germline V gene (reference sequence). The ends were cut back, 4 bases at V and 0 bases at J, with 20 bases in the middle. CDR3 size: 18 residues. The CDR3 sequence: CASSRTLRRDFSYNEQFF. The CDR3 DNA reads TGTGCCAGCAGCCGAACCTTAAGACGGGACTTCTCCTACAATGAGCAGTTCTTC.

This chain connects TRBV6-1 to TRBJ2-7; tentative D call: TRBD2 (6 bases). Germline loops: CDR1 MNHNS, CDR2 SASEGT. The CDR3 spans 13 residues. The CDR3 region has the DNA TGTGCTAGCGGTATCCTGACAGTCTACGAGCAGTACTTC. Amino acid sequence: CASGILTVYEQYF.

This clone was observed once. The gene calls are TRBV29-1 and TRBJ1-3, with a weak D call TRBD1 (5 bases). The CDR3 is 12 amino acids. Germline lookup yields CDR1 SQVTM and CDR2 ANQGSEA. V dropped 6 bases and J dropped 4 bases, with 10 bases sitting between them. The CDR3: CSVSDMGNTIYF. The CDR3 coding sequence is TGCAGCGTGTCGGACATGGGAAACACCATATATTTT.

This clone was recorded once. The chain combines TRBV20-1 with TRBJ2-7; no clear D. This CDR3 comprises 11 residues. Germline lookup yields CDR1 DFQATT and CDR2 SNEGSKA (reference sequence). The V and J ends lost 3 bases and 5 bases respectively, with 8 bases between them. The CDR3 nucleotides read TGCAGTGCTAGTTCTAGGAACGAGCAGTACTTC. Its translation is CSASSRNEQYF.

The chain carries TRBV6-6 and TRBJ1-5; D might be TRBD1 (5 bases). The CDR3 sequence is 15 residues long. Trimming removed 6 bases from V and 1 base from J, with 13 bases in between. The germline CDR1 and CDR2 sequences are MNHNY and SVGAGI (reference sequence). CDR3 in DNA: TGTGCCAGCAGAGGCGGGACCGAGAGCAATCAGCCCCAGCATTTT. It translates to CASRGGTESNQPQHF.

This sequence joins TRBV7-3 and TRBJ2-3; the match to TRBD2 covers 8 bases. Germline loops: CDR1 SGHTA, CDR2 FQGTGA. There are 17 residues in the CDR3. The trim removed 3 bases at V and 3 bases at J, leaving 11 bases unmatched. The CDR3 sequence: CASSFRKGSGDTDTQYF. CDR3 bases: TGTGCCAGCAGCTTCCGAAAGGGTAGCGGGGATACAGATACGCAGTATTTT.

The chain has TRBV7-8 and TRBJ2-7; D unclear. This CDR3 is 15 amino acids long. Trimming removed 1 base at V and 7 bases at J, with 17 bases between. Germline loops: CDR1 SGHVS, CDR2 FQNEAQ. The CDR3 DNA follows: TGTGCCAGCAGCTTAGTGGCAGGCGCTTCGTGGGAGCAGTACTTC. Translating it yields CASSLVAGASWEQYF.

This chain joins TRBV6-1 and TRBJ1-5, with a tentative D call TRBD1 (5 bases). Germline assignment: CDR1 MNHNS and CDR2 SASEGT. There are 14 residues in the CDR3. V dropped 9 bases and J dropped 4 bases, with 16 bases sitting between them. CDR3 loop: CASTQVGVNQPQHF. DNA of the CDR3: TGTGCCAGTACACAGGTTGGGGTTAATCAGCCCCAGCATTTT.